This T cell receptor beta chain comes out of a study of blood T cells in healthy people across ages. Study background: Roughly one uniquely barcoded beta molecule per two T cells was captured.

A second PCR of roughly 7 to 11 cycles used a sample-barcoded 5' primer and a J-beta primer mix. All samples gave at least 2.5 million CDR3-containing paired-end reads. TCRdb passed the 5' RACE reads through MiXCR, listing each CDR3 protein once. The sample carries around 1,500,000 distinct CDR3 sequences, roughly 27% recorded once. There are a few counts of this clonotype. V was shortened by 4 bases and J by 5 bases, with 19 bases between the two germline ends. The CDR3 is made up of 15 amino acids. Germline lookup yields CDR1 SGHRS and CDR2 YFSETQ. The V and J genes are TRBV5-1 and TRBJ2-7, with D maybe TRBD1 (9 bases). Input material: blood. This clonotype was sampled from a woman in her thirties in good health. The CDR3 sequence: CASSTGGDRVHEQYF. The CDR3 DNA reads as TGCGCCAGCAGCACGGGAGGGGACAGGGTGCACGAGCAGTACTTC.